This entry is about one T cell receptor (beta chain). This clonotype has at least ten counts. It has no known antigen specificity. No qualities accompany the bases; no much larger clone lies one base away. This sample stems from a study of glioma-infiltrating T cells (dated by TCRdb to the mid-2010s). With respect to the entire study: TCR alpha- and beta-chain repertoires were sequenced from glioma tissue, non-neoplastic brain tissue and matched peripheral blood mononuclear cells. To measure divergence between tissue and blood T-cell populations, each tissue-infiltrating repertoire was compared with the peripheral blood repertoire of the same patient. Three low-grade glioma patients, roughly eight primary glioblastoma patients, and three non-glioma patients who contributed non-neoplastic brain tissue made up the paired cohort. What the work shows at the level of the full study, not this receptor alone: Small numbers underpinned the group comparisons: several glioblastoma patients, three low-grade glioma patients and three non-neoplastic patients. VJ-independent divergence between tissue and blood was lower than expected in non-neoplastic patients but higher than expected in all gliomas, particularly low-grade gliomas. Very few CDR3 sequences were shared between tissue and blood, attributed to high CDR3 diversity and limited sampling.

The iRepertoire nested amplicon-rescue multiplex PCR (arm-PCR) platform was used to amplify TCR alpha and beta CDR3 regions from RNA. The input for one-step reverse transcription and amplification was roughly 95-400 ng of tissue mRNA or PBMC total RNA. After bead purification, a secondary multiplex PCR added Illumina adapters, and libraries were gel-purified between 200 and 400 bp. Demultiplexing relied on internal 6-nucleotide barcodes carried by the libraries. Libraries were sequenced on an Illumina MiSeq with 2x220 or 2x250 nucleotide paired-end reads. Regarding the original processing steps: Paired reads were merged with FLASH 1.2.11 and aligned to the GRCh37 human genome with BWA-MEM before extracting TRA and TRB reads. For V and J assignment, an IMGT-derived reference of cassette sequences and CDR3 motifs that included pseudogenes was used. Three-frame translation of reads was performed, and productive CDR3s were defined as those with a C...FGXG motif and no stop codons. Clonotypes were defined as unique combinations of V-J cassette pair and CDR3 amino acid sequence. Hamming distance filtering was applied to reads, with thresholds set by the sequence error rate of each sample in mapped regions. The public reads were run again by TCRdb, first through fastp at Q25 and then through MiXCR, and only productive beta chains were kept. Rows are unified per CDR3 protein, each entry keeping the most common DNA and genes. TCRdb, rather than the study authors, made the V and J calls. Recorded for this sample are fewer than 11,000 distinct CDR3 sequences; roughly 53% of them occurred a single time. The ten most abundant clones make up under 25% of the sample.

Sequenced sample: glioma tissue, nonneoplastic brain tissue, or PBMCs (not recorded which). The receptor was derived from a human donor with low-grade glioma or glioblastoma, undergoing nonglioma brain surgery, or in good health (not recorded which).

CDR3 reads: CASSLVGLTGDTQYF. The nucleotide sequence is given as TGTGCCAGCAGCTTAGTGGGACTCACCGGAGATACGCAGTATTTT. The sequence joins TRBV7-6 to TRBJ2-3, with a tentative D gene TRBD2 over 6 matching bases. The CDR3 measures 15 amino acids from cysteine to phenylalanine. CDR3 DNA is the only sequence kept; it has 45 bases, read in frame from the first base. The V end loses 1 base and the J end loses 5 bases, and a stretch of 13 bases separates them. According to the germline V gene, CDR1 reads SGHVS and CDR2 reads FNYEAQ. The CDR3, completed at both ends by the reference TRBV7-6 and TRBJ2-3 genes, gives the full variable domain GAGVSQSPRYKVTKRGQDVALRCDPISGHVSLYWYRQALGQGPEFLTYFNYEAQQDKSGLPNDRFSAERPEGSISTLTIQRTEQRDSAMYRCASSLVGLTGDTQYFGPGTRLTVL.